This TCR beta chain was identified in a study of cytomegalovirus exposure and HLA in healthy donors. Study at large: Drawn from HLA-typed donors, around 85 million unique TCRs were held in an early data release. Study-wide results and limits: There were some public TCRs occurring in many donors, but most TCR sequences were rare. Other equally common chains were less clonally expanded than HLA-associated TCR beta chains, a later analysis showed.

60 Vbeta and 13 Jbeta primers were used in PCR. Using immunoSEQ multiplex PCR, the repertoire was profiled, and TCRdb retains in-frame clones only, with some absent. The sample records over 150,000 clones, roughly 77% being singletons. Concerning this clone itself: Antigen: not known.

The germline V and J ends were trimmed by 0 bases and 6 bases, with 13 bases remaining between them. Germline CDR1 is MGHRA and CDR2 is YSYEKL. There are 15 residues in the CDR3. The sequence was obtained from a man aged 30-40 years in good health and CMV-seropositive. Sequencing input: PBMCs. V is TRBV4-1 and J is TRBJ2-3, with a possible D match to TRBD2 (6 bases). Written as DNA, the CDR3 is TGCGCCAGCAGCCAAGAAGGGACTGCCGGGGATACGCAGTATTTT. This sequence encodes CASSQEGTAGDTQYF.